This entry concerns a single T cell receptor (beta chain). This sample is drawn from a study of blood T cell repertoires in COVID-19. Study background: Sites across the United States, Italy and Spain contributed samples from acute and convalescent COVID-19. T cells, B-cell-depleted T cells, or PBMCs supplied cDNA or gDNA.

This CDR3 region has 13 residues. The germline V gene has CDR1 LNHDA and CDR2 SQIVND (reference sequence). V shed 7 bases, J shed 1 base, and the junction held 2 bases outside the gene matches. Authors' data handling: Reference gene primer amplification gave nucleated cell count estimates. Measured with immunoSEQ multiplex PCR; TCRdb has only the in-frame clones, and not every one. The V and J calls and the clone size are those of that table, but D and trimming were determined from the DNA. The sample carries about 94,000 clones, 80% to 85% recorded once. Specimen: peripheral blood. The chain carries TRBV19 and TRBJ2-5; 8 positions match TRBD1. This sequence originates from a man aged 60 to 69 with acute or convalescent COVID-19. CDR3 region: CASNTGGQETQYF. The CDR3 bases are TGTGCCAGTAACACAGGGGGCCAAGAGACCCAGTACTTC.